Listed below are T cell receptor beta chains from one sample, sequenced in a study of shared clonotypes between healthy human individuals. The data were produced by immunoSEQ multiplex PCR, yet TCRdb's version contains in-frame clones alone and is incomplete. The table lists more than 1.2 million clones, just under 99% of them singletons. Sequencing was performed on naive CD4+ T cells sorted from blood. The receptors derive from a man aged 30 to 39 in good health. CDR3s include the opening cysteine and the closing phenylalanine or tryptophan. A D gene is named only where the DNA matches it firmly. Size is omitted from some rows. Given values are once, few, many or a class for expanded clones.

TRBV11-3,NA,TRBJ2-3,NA,TGTGCCAGCAGCCCCGGGGAGATGGGGAATACGCAGTATTTT,CASSPGEMGNTQYF
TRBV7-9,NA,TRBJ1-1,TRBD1,TGTGCCAGCAGCTTAGACAGGGGGCACTTTGACACTGAAGCTTTCTTT,CASSLDRGHFDTEAFF
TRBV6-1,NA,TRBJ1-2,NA,TGTGCCAGCACCTCGGTCCCAAACTATGGCTACACCTTC,CASTSVPNYGYTF
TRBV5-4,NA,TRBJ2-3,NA,TGTGCCAGCAGCCAAGTGGCGAACGGGGATACGCAGTATTTT,CASSQVANGDTQYF
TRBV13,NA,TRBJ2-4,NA,TGTGCCAGCAGCGCCCCGGGTCGGAACATTCAGTACTTC,CASSAPGRNIQYF
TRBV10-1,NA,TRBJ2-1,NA,TGCGCCAGCAGTGAATTCGGATCCATCAACAATGAGCAGTTCTTC,CASSEFGSINNEQFF
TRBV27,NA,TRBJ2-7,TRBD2,TGTGCCAGCAGCCGAAGCGGGACTAGCGGGAGTTGGCAGCAGTACTTC,CASSRSGTSGSWQQYF
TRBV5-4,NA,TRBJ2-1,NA,TGTGCCAGCAGCCACGCCTCGAGCACCGATGAGCAGTTCTTC,CASSHASSTDEQFF
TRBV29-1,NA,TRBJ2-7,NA,TGCAGCGCCCAAGAGGCGAAATACGAGCAGTACTTC,CSAQEAKYEQYF
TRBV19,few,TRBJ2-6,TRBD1,TGTGCCAGTAGTCTCGACAGGGCTGGGGCCAACGTCCTGACTTTC,CASSLDRAGANVLTF
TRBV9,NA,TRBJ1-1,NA,TGTGCCAGCAGCGTAGAGGACCAAGGGGGAGCTTTCTTT,CASSVEDQGGAFF
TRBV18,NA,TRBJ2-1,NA,TGTGCCAGCTCACCAGTCAGGCACCCCTCTTACGACAATGAGCAGTTCTTC,CASSPVRHPSYDNEQFF
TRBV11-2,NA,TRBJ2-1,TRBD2,TGTGCCAGCAGTTTAGCCGGGACTAGCGGGCGTTTATTTTCCGATGAGCAGTTCTTC,CASSLAGTSGRLFSDEQFF
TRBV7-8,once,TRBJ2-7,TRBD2,TGTGCCAGCAGCTCACGAGCGTTAGCGGGAGCAGGCTACGAGCAGTACTTC,CASSSRALAGAGYEQYF
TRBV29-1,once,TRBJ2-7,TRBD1,TGCAGCGTTGATGCGGCAGGGGGACCCTACGAGCAGTACTTC,CSVDAAGGPYEQYF
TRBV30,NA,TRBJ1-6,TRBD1,TGTGCCTTGACAGGGCCAAATTCACCCCTCCACTTT,CALTGPNSPLHF
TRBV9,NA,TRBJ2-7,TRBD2,TGTGCCAGCAGCGTAGGAGCGGGAGGCTTAGGGGAGCAGTACTTC,CASSVGAGGLGEQYF
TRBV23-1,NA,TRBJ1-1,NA,TGCGCCAGCAGTCACACCCGGGACACGAACACTGAAGCTTTCTTT,CASSHTRDTNTEAFF